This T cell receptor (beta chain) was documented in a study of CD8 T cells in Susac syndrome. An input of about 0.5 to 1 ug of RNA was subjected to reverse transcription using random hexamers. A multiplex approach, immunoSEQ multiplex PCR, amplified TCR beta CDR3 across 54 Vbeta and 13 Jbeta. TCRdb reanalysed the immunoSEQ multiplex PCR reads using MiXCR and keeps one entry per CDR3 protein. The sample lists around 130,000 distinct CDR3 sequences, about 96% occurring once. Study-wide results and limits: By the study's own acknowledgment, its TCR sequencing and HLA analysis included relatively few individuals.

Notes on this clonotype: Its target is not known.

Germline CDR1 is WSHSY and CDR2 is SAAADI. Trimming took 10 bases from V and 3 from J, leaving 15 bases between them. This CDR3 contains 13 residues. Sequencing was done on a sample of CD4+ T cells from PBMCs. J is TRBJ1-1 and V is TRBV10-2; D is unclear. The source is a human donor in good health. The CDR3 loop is CATRGGPHTEAFF. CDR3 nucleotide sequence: TGCGCCACGCGGGGAGGACCACACACTGAAGCTTTCTTT.